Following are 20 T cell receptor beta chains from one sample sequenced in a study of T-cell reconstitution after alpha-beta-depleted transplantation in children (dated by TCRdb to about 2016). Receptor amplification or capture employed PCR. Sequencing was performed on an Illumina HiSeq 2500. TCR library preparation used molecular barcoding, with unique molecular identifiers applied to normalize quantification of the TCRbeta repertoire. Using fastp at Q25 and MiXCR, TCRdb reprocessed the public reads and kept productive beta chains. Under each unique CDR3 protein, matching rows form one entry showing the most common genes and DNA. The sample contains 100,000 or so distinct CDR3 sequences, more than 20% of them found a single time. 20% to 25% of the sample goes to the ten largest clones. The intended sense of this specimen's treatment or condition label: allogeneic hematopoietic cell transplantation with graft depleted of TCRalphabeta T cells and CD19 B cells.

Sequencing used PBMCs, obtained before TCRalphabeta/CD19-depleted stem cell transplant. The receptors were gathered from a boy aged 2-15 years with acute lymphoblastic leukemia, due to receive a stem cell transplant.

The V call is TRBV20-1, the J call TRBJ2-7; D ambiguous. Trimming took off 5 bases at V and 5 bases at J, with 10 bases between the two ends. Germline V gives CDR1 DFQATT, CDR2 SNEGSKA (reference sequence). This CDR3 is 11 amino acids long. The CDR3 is CSAQAQNEQYF. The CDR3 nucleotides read TGCAGTGCTCAAGCCCAAAACGAGCAGTACTTC.

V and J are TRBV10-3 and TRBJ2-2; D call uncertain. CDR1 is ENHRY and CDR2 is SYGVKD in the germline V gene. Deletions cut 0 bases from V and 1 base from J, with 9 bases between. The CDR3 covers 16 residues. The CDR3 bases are TGTGCCATCAGTGAGTCGGCTTCGTGGAACACCGGGGAGCTGTTTTTT. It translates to CAISESASWNTGELFF.

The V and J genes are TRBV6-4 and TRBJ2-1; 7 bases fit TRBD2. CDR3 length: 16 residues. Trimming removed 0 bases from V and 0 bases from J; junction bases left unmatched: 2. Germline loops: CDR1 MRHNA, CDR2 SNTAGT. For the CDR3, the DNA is TGTGCCAGCAGTGACTCTTGGACTAGCTCCTACAATGAGCAGTTCTTC. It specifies CASSDSWTSSYNEQFF.

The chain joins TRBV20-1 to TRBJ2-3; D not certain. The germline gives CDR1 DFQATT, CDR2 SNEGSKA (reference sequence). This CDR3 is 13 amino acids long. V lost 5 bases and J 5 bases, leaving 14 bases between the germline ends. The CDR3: CSAPTPPRDTQYF. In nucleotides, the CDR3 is TGCAGTGCTCCCACACCCCCCAGAGATACGCAGTATTTT.

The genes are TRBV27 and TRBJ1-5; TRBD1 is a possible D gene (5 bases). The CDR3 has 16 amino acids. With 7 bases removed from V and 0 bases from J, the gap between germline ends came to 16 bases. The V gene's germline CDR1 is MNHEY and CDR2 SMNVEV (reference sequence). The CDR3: CASKFWGGDSNQPQHF. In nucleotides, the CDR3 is TGTGCCAGCAAGTTTTGGGGAGGGGATAGCAATCAGCCCCAGCATTTT.

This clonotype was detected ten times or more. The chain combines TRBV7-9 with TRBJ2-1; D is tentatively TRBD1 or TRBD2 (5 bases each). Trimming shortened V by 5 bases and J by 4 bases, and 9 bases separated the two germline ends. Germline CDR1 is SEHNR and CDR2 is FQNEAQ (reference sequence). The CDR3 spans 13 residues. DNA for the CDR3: TGTGCCAGCAGCAAAGGGACGTACAATGAGCAGTTCTTC. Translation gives CASSKGTYNEQFF.

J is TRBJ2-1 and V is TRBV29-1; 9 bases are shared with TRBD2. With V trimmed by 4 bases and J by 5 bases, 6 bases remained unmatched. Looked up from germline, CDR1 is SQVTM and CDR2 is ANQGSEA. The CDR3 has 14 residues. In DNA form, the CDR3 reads TGCAGCGTTGTGACTAGCGGAGGGAACAATGAGCAGTTCTTC. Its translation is CSVVTSGGNNEQFF.

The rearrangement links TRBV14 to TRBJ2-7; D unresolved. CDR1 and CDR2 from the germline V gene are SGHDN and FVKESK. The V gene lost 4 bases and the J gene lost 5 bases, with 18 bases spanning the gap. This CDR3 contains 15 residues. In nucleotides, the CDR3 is TGTGCCAGCAGCCCTAAGGACCGACTGCTGCACGAGCAGTACTTC. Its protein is CASSPKDRLLHEQYF.

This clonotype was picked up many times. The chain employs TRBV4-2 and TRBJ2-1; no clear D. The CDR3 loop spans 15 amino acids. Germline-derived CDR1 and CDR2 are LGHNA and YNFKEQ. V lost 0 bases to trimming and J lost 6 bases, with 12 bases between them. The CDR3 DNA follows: TGTGCCAGCAGCCAAGACCCCTCCGCGGCCAATGAGCAGTTCTTC. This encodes CASSQDPSAANEQFF.

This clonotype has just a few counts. Here the CDR3 reads CSVILTPGLAERYNEQFF. The CDR3 bases are TGCAGCGTGATCCTTACGCCGGGACTAGCGGAGAGGTACAATGAGCAGTTCTTC. This chain links TRBV29-1 with TRBJ2-1; 11 positions agree with TRBD2. The CDR3 contains 18 residues. The junction had 17 bases not matched to a gene; V was cut back by 6 bases and J by 4 bases. Germline CDR1 SQVTM, CDR2 ANQGSEA.

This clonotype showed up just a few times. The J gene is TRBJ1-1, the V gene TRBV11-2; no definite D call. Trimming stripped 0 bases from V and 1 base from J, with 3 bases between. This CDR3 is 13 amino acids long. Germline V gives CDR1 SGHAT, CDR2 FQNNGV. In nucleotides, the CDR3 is TGTGCCAGCAGCTTAGACAGGAACACTGAAGCTTTCTTT. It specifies CASSLDRNTEAFF.

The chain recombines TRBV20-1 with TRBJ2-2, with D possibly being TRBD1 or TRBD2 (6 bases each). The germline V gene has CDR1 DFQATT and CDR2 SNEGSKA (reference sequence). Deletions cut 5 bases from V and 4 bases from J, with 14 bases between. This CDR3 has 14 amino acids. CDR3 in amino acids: CSARSGGGTGELFF. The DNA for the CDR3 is TGCAGTGCTCGAAGCGGAGGGGGCACCGGGGAGCTGTTTTTT.

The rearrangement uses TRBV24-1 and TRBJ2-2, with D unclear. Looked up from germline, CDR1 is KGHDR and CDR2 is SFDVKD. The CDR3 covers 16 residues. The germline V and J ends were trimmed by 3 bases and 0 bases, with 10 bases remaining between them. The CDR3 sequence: CATSDPLNPNTGELFF. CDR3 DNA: TGTGCCACCAGTGATCCACTAAACCCGAACACCGGGGAGCTGTTTTTT.

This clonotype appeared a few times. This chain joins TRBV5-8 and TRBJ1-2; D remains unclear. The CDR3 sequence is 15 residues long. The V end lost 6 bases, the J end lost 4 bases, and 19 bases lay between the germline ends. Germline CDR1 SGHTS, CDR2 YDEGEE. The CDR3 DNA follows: TGTGCCAGCACCTCACCGGACCTCCCGCTCTATGGCTACACCTTC. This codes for CASTSPDLPLYGYTF.

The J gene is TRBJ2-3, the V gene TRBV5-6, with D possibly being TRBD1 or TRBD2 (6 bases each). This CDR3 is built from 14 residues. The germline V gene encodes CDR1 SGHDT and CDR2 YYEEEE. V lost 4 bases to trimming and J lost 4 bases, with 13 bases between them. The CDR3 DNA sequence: TGTGCCAGCAGCCGGAGGGGGGAATCAGATACGCAGTATTTT. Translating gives CASSRRGESDTQYF.

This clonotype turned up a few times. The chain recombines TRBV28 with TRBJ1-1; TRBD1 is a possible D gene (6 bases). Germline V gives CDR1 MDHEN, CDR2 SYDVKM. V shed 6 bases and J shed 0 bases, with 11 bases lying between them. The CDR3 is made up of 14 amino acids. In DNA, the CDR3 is TGTGCCAGCAGGCCAGGGACAATGAACACTGAAGCTTTCTTT. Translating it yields CASRPGTMNTEAFF.

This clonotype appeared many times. This CDR3 is CASRHQETQYF. CDR3 coding DNA: TGTGCCAGCAGACACCAAGAGACCCAGTACTTC. The chain carries TRBV28 and TRBJ2-5; D gene uncertain. V lost 6 bases, J lost 0 bases, and 2 bases lay in between. From germline, CDR1 is MDHEN and CDR2 SYDVKM. CDR3 size: 11 residues.

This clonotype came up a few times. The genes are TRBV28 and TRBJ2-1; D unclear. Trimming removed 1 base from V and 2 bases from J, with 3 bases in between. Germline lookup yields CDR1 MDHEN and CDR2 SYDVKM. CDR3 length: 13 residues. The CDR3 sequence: CASSLYPYNEQFF. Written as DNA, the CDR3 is TGTGCCAGCAGTTTATACCCCTACAATGAGCAGTTCTTC. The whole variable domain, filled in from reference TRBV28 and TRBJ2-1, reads DVKVTQSSRYLVKRTGEKVFLECVQDMDHENMFWYRQDPGLGLRLIYFSYDVKMKEKGDIPEGYSVSREKKERFSLILESASTNQTSMYLCASSLYPYNEQFFGPGTRLTVL.

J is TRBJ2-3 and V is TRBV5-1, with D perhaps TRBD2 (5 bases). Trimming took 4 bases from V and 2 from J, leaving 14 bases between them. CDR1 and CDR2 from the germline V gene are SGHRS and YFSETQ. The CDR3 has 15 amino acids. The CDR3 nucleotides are TGCGCCAGCAGCGCGAAACTAGAGAACACAGATACGCAGTATTTT. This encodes CASSAKLENTDTQYF.

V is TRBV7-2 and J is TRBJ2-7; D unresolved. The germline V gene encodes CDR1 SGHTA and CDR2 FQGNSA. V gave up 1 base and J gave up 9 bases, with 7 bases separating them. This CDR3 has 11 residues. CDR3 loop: CASSLDGRQYF. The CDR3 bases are TGTGCCAGCAGCTTAGACGGGCGGCAGTACTTC.